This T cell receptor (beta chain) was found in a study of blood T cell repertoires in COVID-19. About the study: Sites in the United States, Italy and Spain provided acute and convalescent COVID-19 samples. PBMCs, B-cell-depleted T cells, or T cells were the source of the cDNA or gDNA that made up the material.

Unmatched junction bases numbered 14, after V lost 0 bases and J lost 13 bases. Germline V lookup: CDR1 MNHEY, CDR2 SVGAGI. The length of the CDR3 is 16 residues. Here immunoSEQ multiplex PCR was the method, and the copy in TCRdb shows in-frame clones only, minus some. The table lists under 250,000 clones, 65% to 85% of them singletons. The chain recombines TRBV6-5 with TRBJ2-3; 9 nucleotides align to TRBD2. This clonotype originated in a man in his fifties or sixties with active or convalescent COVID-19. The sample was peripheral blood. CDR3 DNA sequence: TGTGCCAGCAGTTACTCTAGCGGGGGCCCCCGCCCCCTAGAGTATTTT. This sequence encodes CASSYSSGGPRPLEYF.